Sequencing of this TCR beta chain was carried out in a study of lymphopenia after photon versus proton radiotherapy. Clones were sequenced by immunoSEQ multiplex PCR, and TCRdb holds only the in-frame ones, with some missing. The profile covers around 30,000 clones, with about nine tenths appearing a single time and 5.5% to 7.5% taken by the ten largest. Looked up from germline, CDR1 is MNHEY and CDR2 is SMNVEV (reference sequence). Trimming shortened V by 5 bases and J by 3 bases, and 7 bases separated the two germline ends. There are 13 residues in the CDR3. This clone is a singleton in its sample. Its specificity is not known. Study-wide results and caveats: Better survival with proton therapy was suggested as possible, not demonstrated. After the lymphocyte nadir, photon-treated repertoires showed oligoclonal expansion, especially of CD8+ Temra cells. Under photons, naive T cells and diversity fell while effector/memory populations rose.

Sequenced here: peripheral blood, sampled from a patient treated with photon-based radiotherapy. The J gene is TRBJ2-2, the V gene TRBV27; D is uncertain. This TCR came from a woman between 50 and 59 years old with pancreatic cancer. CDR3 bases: TGTGCCAGCAGTCCACTACACACCGGGGAGCTGTTTTTT. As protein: CASSPLHTGELFF.